This TCR beta chain comes out of a study of cytomegalovirus exposure and HLA in healthy donors. 60 Vbeta and 13 Jbeta primers were used in PCR. Produced via immunoSEQ multiplex PCR; TCRdb's table is partial and in-frame only. This table holds under 150,000 clones, about 72% found once. This CDR3 region has 15 residues. From germline, CDR1 is SQVTM and CDR2 ANQGSEA. J lost 5 bases, V lost 0 bases, and 7 bases had no gene match. The chain combines TRBV29-1 with TRBJ2-5, with TRBD1 matching 9 bases. The material sequenced was PBMCs. The sequence derives from a man aged 35 to 55 in good health and CMV-seronegative. The CDR3 spells CSVEDPGTGWETQYF. The CDR3 DNA is TGCAGCGTTGAAGATCCCGGGACAGGGTGGGAGACCCAGTACTTC. The whole variable domain, filled in from reference TRBV29-1 and TRBJ2-5, reads SAVISQKPSRDICQRGTSLTIQCQVDSQVTMMFWYRQQPGQSLTLIATANQGSEATYESGFVIDKFPISRPNLTFSTLTVSNMSPEDSSIYLCSVEDPGTGWETQYFGPGTRLLVL.